This is a list of T cell receptor beta chains from one sample in a study of blood T cell repertoires in COVID-19. The assay was immunoSEQ multiplex PCR, and TCRdb's table has in-frame clones only and misses some. The sample consists of around 90,000 clones, 75% to 90% of them appearing once. Material: peripheral blood. Receptor source: a male donor with acute or convalescent COVID-19. Each CDR3 is given with its conserved first and last residue. D genes are given only for firm matches. A row's size may be missing; if present it is once, few, many or a size class.

clone_size d_call j_call v_call cdr3_aa cdr3_nt
. . TRBJ2-1 TRBV18 CASSPGSGDNEQFF TGTGCCAGCTCACCAGGGTCGGGGGACAATGAGCAGTTCTTC
. . TRBJ1-1 TRBV6-5 CASRQEGNTEAFF TGTGCCAGCAGACAGGAAGGGAACACTGAAGCTTTCTTT
few TRBD1 TRBJ1-5 TRBV19 CASSKGTGGFQPQHF TGTGCCAGTAGTAAAGGGACAGGGGGCTTTCAGCCCCAGCATTTT
. TRBD1 TRBJ2-7 TRBV4-1 CASSQVRTGPHEQYF TGCGCCAGCAGCCAAGTGAGGACAGGGCCCCACGAGCAGTACTTC
. . TRBJ1-3 TRBV6-6 CASSPAGSSGNTIYF TGTGCCAGCAGTCCCGCGGGGAGCTCTGGAAACACCATATATTTT
. TRBD1 TRBJ2-7 TRBV6-6 CASSPGTGFGEQYF TGTGCCAGCAGCCCCGGGACAGGGTTCGGCGAGCAGTACTTC
. . TRBJ1-2 TRBV5-6 CASSPRGSNYGYTF TGTGCCAGCAGTCCTAGGGGGTCTAACTATGGCTACACCTTC
. TRBD1 TRBJ2-7 TRBV15 CATSRGGQGFYEQYF TGTGCCACCAGCAGAGGGGGACAGGGTTTCTACGAGCAGTACTTC
. . TRBJ1-5 TRBV24-1 CATSPGRGSNQPQHF TGTGCCACCAGTCCGGGGAGAGGTAGCAATCAGCCCCAGCATTTT
. TRBD1 TRBJ2-7 TRBV5-1 CASSEGQGPEQYF TGCGCCAGCAGCGAAGGACAGGGCCCCGAGCAGTACTTC
few . TRBJ1-2 TRBV19 CASGRQGINYGYTF TGTGCCAGCGGTCGCCAGGGCATTAACTATGGCTACACCTTC
. TRBD1 TRBJ2-3 TRBV7-9 CASSFGGQTDTQYF TGTGCCAGCAGCTTTGGGGGACAGACAGATACGCAGTATTTT
. TRBD2 TRBJ2-2 TRBV7-2 CASSLAPGGHLMGTGELFF TGTGCCAGCAGCTTAGCCCCGGGGGGGCACCTCATGGGGACCGGGGAGCTGTTTTTT
. TRBD1 TRBJ1-5 TRBV7-8 CASSFDRGSNQPQHF TGTGCCAGCAGCTTTGACAGGGGCTCCAATCAGCCCCAGCATTTT
. . TRBJ2-1 TRBV2 CASSEFSSYNEQFF TGTGCCAGCAGTGAATTCAGCTCCTACAATGAGCAGTTCTTC
. . TRBJ1-1 TRBV19 CASSTNRALNTEAFF TGTGCCAGTAGTACAAACAGGGCCCTGAACACTGAAGCTTTCTTT
. TRBD1 TRBJ2-1 TRBV11-3 CASSLRGHGNEQFF TGTGCCAGCAGCTTAAGGGGGCACGGCAATGAGCAGTTCTTC
. . TRBJ1-6 TRBV9 CASSVSQDNSPLHF TGTGCCAGCAGCGTTTCCCAGGATAATTCACCCCTCCACTTT
. . TRBJ2-3 TRBV3-1/TRBV3-2 CASSQIGRGRGTDTQYF TGTGCCAGCAGCCAAATCGGAAGGGGCAGGGGCACAGATACGCAGTATTTT
once . TRBJ1-1 TRBV5-1 CASSLGGMSTEAFF TGCGCCAGCAGCCTAGGGGGTATGAGCACTGAAGCTTTCTTT
. . TRBJ2-7 TRBV7-9 CASSLAFGTTGHPREQYF TGTGCCAGCAGCTTAGCTTTCGGGACAACCGGGCACCCTCGCGAGCAGTACTTC
. . TRBJ1-4 TRBV5-1 CASSLGSGTNEKLFF TGCGCCAGCAGCTTGGGTTCGGGGACTAATGAAAAACTGTTTTTT
. TRBD2 TRBJ2-1 TRBV25-1 CASSDGTSGGISYNEQFF TGTGCCAGCAGTGACGGGACTAGCGGGGGGATTTCCTACAATGAGCAGTTCTTC
. TRBD1 TRBJ2-2 TRBV15 CATSSQGTGAGELFF TGTGCCACCAGCAGTCAGGGGACAGGGGCCGGGGAGCTGTTTTTT